This T cell receptor (beta chain) emerged from a study of HIV-infected patients and healthy controls. TCRdb itself ran the 5' RACE reads through MiXCR, one entry per CDR3 protein. Of 18,000 or so distinct CDR3 sequences listed, roughly 19% are singletons. At least ten counts were recorded for this clonotype. Germline CDR1 reads LNHNV; CDR2 reads YYDKDF (reference sequence). The CDR3 has 17 amino acids. V gave up 5 bases and J gave up 0 bases; unmatched junction bases: 12. The source is a human donor in good health. The V call is TRBV15, the J call TRBJ1-2, with TRBD1 matching 7 bases. The material sequenced was CD8+ T cells from blood. Here the CDR3 DNA reads TGTGCCACCAGCCCCGTAGGGGGACAGACCACTAACTATGGCTACACCTTC. The encoded protein is CATSPVGGQTTNYGYTF.